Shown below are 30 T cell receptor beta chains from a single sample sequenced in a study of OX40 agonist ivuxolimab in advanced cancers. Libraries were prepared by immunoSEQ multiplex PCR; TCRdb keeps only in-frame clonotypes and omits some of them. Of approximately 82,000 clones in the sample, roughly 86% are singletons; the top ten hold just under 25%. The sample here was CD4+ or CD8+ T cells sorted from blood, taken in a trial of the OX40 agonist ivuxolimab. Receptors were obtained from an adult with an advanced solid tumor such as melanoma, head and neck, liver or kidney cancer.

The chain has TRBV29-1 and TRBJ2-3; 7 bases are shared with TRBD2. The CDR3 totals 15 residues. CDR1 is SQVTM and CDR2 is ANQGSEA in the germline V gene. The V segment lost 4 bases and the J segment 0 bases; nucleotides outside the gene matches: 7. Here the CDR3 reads CSVGGGSGSTDTQYF. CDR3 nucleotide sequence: TGCAGCGTTGGAGGCGGGAGCGGGAGCACAGATACGCAGTATTTT.

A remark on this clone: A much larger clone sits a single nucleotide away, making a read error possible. This chain's CDR3 is CASSFGQGNYGYTF. In DNA form, the CDR3 reads TGTGCCAGCAGCTTCGGACAGGGGAACTATGGCTACACCTTC. This chain links TRBV7-9 with TRBJ1-2; TRBD1 aligns across 9 bases. Germline V gene lookup returns CDR1 SEHNR and CDR2 FQNEAQ (reference sequence). V was pared by 3 bases and J by 2 bases, with 1 base of the junction left unmatched. This CDR3 is built from 14 residues.

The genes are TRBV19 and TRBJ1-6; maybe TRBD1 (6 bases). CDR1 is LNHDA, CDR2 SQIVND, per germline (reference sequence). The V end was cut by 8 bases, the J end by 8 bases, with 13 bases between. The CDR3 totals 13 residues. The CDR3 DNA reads TGTGCCAGTGGGGACAAATTGGATTCACCCCTCCACTTT. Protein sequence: CASGDKLDSPLHF.

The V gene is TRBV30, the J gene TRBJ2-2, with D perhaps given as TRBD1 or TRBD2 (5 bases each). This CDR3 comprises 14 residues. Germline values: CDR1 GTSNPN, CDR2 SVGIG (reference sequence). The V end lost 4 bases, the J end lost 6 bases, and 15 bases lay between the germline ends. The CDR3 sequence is CAWINTRGAGELFF. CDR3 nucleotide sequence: TGTGCCTGGATAAACACCAGAGGGGCCGGGGAGCTGTTTTTT.

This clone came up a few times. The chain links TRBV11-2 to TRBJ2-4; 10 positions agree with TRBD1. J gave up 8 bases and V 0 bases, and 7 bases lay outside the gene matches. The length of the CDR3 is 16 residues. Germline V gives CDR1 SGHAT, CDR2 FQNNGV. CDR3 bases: TGTGCCAGCAGCTTAGAACCGGGACAGGGGCCAGACATTCAGTACTTC. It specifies CASSLEPGQGPDIQYF.

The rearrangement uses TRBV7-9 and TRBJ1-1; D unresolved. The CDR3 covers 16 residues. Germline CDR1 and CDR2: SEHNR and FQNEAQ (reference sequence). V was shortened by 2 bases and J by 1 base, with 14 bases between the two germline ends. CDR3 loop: CASSLFPGLGNTEAFF. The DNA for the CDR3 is TGTGCCAGCAGCTTATTTCCAGGCCTTGGGAACACTGAAGCTTTCTTT.

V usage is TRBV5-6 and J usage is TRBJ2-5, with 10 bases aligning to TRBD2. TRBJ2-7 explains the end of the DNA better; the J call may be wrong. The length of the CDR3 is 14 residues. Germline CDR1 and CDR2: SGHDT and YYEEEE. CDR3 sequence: CASSLTSGTYEQYF. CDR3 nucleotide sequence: TGTGCCAGCAGCTTGACTAGCGGGACCTACGAGCAGTACTTC.

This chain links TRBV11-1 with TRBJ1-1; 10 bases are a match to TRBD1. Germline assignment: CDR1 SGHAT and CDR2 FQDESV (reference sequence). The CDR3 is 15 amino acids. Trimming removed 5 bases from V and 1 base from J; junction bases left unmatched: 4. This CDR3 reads CASSPRQGANTEAFF. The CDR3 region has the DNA TGTGCCAGCAGCCCTCGACAGGGGGCGAACACTGAAGCTTTCTTT.

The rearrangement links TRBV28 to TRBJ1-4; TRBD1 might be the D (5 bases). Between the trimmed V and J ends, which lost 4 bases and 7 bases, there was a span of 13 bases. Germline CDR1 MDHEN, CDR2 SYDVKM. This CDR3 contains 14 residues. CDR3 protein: CASSYTGIGEKLFF. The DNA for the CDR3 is TGTGCCAGCAGTTACACAGGAATTGGTGAAAAACTGTTTTTT.

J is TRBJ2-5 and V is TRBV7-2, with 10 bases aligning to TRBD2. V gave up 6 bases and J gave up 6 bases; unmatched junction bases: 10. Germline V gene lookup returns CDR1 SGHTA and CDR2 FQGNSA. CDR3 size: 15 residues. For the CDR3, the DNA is TGTGCCAGCAGACTCGACGGAGCGGGGGGGAAGACCCAGTACTTC. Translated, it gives CASRLDGAGGKTQYF.

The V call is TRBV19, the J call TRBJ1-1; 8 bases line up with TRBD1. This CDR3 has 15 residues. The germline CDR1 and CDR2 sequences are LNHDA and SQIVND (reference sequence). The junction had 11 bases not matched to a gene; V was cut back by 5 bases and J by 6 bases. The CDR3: CASSATDRAGAEAFF. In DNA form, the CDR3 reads TGTGCCAGTAGTGCGACGGACAGGGCAGGGGCTGAAGCTTTCTTT.

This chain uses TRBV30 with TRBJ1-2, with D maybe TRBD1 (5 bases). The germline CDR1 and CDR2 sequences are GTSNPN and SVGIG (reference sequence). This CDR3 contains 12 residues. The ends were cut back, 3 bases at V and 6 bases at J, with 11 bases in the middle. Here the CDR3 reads CAWSPRGDGYTF. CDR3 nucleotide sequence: TGTGCCTGGAGCCCTAGGGGCGATGGCTACACCTTC.

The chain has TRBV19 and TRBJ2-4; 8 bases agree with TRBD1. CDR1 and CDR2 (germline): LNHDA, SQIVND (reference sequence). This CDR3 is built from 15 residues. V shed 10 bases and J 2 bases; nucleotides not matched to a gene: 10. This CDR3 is CATSMTGDSKNIQYF. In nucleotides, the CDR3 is TGTGCCACCTCAATGACAGGGGACTCCAAAAACATTCAGTACTTC.

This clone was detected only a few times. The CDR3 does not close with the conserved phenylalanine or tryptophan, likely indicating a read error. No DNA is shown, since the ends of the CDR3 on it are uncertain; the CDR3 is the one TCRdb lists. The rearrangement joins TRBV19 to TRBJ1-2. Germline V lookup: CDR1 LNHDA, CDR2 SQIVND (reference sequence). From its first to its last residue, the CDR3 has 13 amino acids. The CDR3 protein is CASSIERRSPLTC.

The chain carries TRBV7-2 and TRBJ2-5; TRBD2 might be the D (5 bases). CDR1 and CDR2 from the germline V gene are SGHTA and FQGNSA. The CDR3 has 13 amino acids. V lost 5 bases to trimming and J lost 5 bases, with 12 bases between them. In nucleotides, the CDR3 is TGTGCCAGCAGCCCAACTAGTGGGGAGACCCAGTACTTC. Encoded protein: CASSPTSGETQYF.

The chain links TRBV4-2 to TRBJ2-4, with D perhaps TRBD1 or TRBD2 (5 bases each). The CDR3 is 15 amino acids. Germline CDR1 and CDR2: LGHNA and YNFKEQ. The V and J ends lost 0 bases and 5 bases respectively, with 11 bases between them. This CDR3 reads CASSQDGTEENIQYF. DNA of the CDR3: TGTGCCAGCAGCCAAGATGGGACCGAAGAAAACATTCAGTACTTC.

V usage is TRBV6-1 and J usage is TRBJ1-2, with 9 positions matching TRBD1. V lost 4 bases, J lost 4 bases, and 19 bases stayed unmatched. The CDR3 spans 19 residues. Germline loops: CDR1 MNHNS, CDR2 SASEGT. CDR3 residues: CASSARGGTGSLNSYGYTF. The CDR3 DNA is TGTGCCAGCAGTGCGAGGGGAGGGACAGGGTCCCTTAATTCCTATGGCTACACCTTC.

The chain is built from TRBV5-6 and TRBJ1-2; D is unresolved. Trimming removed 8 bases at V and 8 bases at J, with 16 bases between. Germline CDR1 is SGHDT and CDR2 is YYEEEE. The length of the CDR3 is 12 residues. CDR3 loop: CASFGSRKGYTF. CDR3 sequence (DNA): TGTGCCAGTTTCGGTAGTCGAAAGGGCTACACCTTC.

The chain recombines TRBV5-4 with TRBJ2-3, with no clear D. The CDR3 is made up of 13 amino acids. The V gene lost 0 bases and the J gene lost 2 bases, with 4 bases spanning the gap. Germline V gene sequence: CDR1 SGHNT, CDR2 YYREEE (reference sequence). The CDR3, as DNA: TGTGCCAGCAGCTTGGACAACACAGATACGCAGTATTTT. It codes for CASSLDNTDTQYF.

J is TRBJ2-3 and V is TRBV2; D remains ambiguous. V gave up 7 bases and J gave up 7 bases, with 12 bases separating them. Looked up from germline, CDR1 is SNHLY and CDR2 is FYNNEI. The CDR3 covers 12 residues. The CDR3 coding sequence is TGTGCCAGCATCCAGACTGGAAATACGCAGTATTTT. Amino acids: CASIQTGNTQYF.

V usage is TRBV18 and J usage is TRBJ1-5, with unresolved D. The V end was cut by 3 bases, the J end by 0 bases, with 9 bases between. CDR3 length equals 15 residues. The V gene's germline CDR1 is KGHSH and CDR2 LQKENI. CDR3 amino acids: CASSPGVYSNQPQHF. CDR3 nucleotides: TGTGCCAGCTCACCGGGAGTTTATAGCAATCAGCCCCAGCATTTT.

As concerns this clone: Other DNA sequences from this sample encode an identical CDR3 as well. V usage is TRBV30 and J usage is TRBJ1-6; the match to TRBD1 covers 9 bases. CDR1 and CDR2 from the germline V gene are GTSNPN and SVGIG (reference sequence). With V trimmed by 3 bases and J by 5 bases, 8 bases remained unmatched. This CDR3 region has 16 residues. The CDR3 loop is CAWSPTGTGHNSPLHF. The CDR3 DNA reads TGTGCCTGGAGCCCGACCGGGACAGGGCATAATTCACCCCTCCACTTT. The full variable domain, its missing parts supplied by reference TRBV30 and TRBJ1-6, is SQTIHQWPATLVQPVGSPLSLECTVEGTSNPNLYWYRQAAGRGLQLLFYSVGIGQISSEVPQNLSASRPQDRQFILSSKKLLLSDSGFYLCAWSPTGTGHNSPLHFGNGTRLTVT.

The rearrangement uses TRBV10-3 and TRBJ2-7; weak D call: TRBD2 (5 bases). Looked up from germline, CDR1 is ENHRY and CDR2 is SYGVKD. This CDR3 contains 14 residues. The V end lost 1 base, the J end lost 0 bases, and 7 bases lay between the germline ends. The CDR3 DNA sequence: TGTGCCATCAGTGAGTGGAGGAGCTCCTACGAGCAGTACTTC. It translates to CAISEWRSSYEQYF.

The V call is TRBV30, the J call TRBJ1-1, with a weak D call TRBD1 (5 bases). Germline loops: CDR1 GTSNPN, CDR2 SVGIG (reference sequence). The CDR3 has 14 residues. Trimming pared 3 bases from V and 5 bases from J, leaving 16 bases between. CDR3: CAWSGGHYDTEAFF. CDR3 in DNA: TGTGCCTGGAGCGGAGGACATTACGATACTGAAGCTTTCTTT.

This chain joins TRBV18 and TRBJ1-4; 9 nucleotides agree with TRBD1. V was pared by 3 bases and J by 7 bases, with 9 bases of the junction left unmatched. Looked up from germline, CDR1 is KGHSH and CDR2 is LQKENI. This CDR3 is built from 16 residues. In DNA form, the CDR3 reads TGTGCCAGCTCACCTTCCACAGGGGGCTTCGGTGAAAAACTGTTTTTT. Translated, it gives CASSPSTGGFGEKLFF.

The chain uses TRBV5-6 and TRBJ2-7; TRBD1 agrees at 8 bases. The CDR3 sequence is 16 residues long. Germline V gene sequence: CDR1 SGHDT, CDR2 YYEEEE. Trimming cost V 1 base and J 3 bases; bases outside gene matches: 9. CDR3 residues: CASSLYGTGGIYEQYF. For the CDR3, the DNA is TGTGCCAGCAGCTTGTACGGGACAGGAGGGATCTACGAGCAGTACTTC. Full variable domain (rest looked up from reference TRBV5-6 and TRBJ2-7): DAGVTQSPTHLIKTRGQQVTLRCSPKSGHDTVSWYQQALGQGPQFIFQYYEEEERQRGNFPDRFSGHQFPNYSSELNVNALLLGDSALYLCASSLYGTGGIYEQYFGPGTRLTVT.

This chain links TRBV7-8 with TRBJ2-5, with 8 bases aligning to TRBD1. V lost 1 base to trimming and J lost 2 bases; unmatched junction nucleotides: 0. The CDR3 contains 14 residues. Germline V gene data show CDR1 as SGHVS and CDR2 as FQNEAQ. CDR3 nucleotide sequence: TGTGCCAGCAGCTTAGACAGGGGGCAAGAGACCCAGTACTTC. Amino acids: CASSLDRGQETQYF. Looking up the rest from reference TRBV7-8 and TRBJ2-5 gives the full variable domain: GAGVSQSPRYKVAKRGQDVALRCDPISGHVSLFWYQQALGQGPEFLTYFQNEAQLDKSGLPSDRFFAERPEGSVSTLKIQRTQQEDSAVYLCASSLDRGQETQYFGPGTRLLVL.

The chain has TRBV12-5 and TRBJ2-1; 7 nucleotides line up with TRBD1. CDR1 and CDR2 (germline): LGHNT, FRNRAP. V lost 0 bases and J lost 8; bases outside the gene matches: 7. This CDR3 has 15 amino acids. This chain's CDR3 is CASGLVGEGTDEQFF. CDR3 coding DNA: TGTGCTAGTGGTTTGGTAGGAGAAGGGACAGATGAGCAGTTCTTC. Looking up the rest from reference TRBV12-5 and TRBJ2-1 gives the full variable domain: DARVTQTPRHKVTEMGQEVTMRCQPILGHNTVFWYRQTMMQGLELLAYFRNRAPLDDSGMPKDRFSAEMPDATLATLKIQPSEPRDSAVYFCASGLVGEGTDEQFFGPGTRLTVL.

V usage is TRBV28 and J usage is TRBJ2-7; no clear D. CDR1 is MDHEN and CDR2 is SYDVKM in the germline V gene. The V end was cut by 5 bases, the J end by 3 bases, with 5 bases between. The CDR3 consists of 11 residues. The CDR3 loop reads CASSRGYEQYF. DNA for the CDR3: TGTGCCAGCAGTCGAGGCTACGAGCAGTACTTC.

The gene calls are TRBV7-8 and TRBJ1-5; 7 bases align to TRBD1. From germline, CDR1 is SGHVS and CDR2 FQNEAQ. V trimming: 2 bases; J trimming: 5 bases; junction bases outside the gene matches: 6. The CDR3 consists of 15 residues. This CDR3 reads CASSLLGQYHQPQHF. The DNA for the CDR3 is TGTGCCAGCAGCTTATTGGGACAGTATCATCAGCCCCAGCATTTT.